This T cell receptor (beta chain) derives from a study of blood T cells in healthy people across ages. The study, taken as a whole, reports: The study found more naive CD4+ cells and higher diversity in long-lived than aged donors. The unsorted PBMCs prevented any conclusive comparison of naive versus antigen-experienced cells.

Next came a second PCR, run for roughly 6 to 11 cycles, which used a sample-barcoded 5' primer along with a J-beta primer mix. TCRdb redid the calling of the 5' RACE reads with MiXCR, one entry per CDR3 protein. This sample yields about 1.7 million distinct CDR3 sequences, of which roughly 27% are seen a single time; less than 9.5% belongs to the top ten. To note about this clonotype: Its antigen is still unknown.

Sequenced input: blood. This receptor was obtained from a woman in her twenties or thirties in good health.

The CDR3 spells CSVKLAGGNTGELFF. In DNA, the CDR3 is TGCAGCGTGAAACTAGCGGGGGGCAACACCGGGGAGCTGTTTTTT. The chain couples TRBV29-1 to TRBJ2-2, with 12 positions matching TRBD2. The length of the CDR3 is 15 residues. Germline trimming cut 6 bases from V and 2 bases from J; bases unmatched to any gene: 4. From germline, CDR1 is SQVTM and CDR2 ANQGSEA.